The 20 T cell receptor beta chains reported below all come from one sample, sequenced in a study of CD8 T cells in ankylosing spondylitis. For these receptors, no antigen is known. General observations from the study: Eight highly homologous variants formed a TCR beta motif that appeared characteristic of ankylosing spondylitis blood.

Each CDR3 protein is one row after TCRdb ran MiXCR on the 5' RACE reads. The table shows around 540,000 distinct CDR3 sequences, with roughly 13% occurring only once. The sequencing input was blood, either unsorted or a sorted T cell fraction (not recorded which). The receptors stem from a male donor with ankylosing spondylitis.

The CDR3 region has the DNA TGTGCCAGCAAAGAACCGGGGGCTAGATCCTACAATGAGCAGTTCTTC. This encodes CASKEPGARSYNEQFF. This sequence joins TRBV2 and TRBJ2-1; D is possibly TRBD1 or TRBD2 (6 bases each). The CDR3 totals 16 residues. Germline V gives CDR1 SNHLY, CDR2 FYNNEI. V lost 7 bases, J lost 1 base, and 17 bases lay in between.

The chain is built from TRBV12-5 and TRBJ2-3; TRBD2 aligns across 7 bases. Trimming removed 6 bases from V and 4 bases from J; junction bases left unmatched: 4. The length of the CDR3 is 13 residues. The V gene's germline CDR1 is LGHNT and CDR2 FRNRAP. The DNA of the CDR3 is TGTGCTAGTGGGTCGGGAGGTTCAGATACGCAGTATTTT. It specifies CASGSGGSDTQYF. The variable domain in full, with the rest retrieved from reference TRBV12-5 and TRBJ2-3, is DARVTQTPRHKVTEMGQEVTMRCQPILGHNTVFWYRQTMMQGLELLAYFRNRAPLDDSGMPKDRFSAEMPDATLATLKIQPSEPRDSAVYFCASGSGGSDTQYFGPGTRLTVL.

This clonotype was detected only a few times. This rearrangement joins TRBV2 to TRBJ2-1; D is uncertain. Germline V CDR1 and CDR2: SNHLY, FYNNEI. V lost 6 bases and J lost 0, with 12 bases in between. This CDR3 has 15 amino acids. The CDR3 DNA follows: TGTGCCAGCAGGGGCTGGGTGAGCTCCTACAATGAGCAGTTCTTC. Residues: CASRGWVSSYNEQFF.

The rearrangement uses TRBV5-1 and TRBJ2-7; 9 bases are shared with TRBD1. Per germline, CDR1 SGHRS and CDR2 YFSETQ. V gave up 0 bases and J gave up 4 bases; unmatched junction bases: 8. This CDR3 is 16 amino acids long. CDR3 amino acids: CASSLGGTGKRYEQYF. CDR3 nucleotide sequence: TGCGCCAGCAGCTTGGGCGGGACAGGGAAGAGGTACGAGCAGTACTTC.

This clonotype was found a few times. The CDR3 sequence is CASRGTSGRSYNEQFF. The CDR3 DNA is TGCGCCAGCAGAGGCACTAGCGGGAGGTCCTACAATGAGCAGTTCTTC. The chain uses TRBV5-1 and TRBJ2-1; TRBD2 aligns across 12 bases. From germline, CDR1 is SGHRS and CDR2 YFSETQ. The CDR3 covers 16 residues. V was pared by 5 bases and J by 1 base, with 4 bases of the junction left unmatched. Supplemented by reference TRBV5-1 and TRBJ2-1, the full variable domain reads KAGVTQTPRYLIKTRGQQVTLSCSPISGHRSVSWYQQTPGQGLQFLFEYFSETQRNKGNFPGRFSGRQFSNSRSEMNVSTLELGDSALYLCASRGTSGRSYNEQFFGPGTRLTVL.

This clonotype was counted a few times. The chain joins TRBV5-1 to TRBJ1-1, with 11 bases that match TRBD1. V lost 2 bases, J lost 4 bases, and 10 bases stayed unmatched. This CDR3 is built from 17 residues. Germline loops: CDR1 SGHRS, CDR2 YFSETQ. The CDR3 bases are TGCGCCAGCAGCTTTATCGGACAGGGGGCAACGGGCACTGAAGCTTTCTTT. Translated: CASSFIGQGATGTEAFF.

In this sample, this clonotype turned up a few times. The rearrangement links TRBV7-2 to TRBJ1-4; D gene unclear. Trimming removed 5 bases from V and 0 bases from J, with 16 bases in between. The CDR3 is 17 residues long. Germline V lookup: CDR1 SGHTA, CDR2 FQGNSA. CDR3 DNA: TGTGCCAGCAGCCCCACTGGGGTCACCGCAACTAATGAAAAACTGTTTTTT. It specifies CASSPTGVTATNEKLFF.

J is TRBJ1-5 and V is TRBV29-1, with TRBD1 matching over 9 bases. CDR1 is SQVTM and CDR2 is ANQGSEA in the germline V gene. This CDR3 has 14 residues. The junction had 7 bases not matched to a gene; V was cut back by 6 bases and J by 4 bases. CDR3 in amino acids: CSVKLGTGNQPQHF. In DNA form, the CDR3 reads TGCAGCGTCAAACTCGGGACAGGGAATCAGCCCCAGCATTTT. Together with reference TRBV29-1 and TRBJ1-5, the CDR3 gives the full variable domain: SAVISQKPSRDICQRGTSLTIQCQVDSQVTMMFWYRQQPGQSLTLIATANQGSEATYESGFVIDKFPISRPNLTFSTLTVSNMSPEDSSIYLCSVKLGTGNQPQHFGDGTRLSIL.

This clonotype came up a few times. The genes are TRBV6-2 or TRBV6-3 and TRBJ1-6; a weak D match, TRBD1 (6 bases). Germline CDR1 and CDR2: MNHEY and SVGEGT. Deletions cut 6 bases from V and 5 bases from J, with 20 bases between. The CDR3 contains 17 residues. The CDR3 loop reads CASRPLRRGLDNSPLHF. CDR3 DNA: TGTGCCAGCAGACCCCTTCGCCGGGGGCTGGATAATTCACCCCTCCACTTT.

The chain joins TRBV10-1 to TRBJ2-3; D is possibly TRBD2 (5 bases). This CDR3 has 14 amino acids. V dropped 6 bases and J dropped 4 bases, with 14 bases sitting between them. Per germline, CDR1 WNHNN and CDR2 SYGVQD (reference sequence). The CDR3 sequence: CASRNTLGADTQYF. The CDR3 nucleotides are TGCGCCAGCAGGAACACGCTCGGGGCAGATACGCAGTATTTT.

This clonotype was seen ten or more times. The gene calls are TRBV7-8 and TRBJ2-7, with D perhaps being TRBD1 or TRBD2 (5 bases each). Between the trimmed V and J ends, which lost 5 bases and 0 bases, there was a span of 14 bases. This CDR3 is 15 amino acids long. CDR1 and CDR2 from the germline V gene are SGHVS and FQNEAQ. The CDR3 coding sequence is TGTGCCAGCAGCGCCTATTTGGGGGACTCCTACGAGCAGTACTTC. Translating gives CASSAYLGDSYEQYF.

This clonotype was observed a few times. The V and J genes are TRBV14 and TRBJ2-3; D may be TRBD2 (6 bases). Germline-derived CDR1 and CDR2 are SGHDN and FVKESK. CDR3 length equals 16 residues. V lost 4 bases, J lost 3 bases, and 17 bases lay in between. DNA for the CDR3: TGTGCCAGCAGCCGACGGGGGAGCGGATCGACAGATACGCAGTATTTT. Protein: CASSRRGSGSTDTQYF.

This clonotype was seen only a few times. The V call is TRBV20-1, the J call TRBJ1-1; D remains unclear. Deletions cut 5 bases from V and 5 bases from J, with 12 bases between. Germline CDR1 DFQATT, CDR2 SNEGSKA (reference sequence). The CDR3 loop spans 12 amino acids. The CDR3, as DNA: TGCAGTGCTGAGGGTCGTGGTACTGAAGCTTTCTTT. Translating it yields CSAEGRGTEAFF.

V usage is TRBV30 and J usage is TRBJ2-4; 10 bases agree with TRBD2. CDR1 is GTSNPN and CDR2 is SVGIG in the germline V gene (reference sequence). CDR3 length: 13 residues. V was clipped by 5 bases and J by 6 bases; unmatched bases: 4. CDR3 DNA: TGTGCCTGGTCGTTAGCGGGAGGAAACATTCAGTACTTC. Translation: CAWSLAGGNIQYF.

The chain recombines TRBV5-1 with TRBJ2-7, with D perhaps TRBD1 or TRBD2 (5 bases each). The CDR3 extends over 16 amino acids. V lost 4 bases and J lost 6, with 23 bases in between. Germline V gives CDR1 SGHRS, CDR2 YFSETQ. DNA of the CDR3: TGCGCCAGCAGCCTATTATTGGGGCAGACCGCGGGCGAGCAGTACTTC. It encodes CASSLLLGQTAGEQYF.

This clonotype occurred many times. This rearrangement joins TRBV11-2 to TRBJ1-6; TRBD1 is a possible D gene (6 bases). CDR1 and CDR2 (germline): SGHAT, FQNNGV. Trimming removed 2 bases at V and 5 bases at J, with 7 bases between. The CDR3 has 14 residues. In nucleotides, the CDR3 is TGTGCCAGCAGCTTACAGGGGAATAATTCACCCCTCCACTTT. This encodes CASSLQGNNSPLHF.

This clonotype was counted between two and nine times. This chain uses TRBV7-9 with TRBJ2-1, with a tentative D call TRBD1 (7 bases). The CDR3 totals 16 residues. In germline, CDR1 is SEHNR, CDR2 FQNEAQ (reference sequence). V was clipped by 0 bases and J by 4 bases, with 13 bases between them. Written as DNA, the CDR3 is TGTGCCAGCAGCTTAGCCGCGGGGACAGAATACAATGAGCAGTTCTTC. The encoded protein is CASSLAAGTEYNEQFF.

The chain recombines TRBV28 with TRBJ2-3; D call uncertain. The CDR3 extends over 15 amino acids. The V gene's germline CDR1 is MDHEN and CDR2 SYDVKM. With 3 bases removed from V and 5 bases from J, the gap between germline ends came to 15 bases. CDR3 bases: TGTGCCAGCAGTTTTAGTTCGGCTGAAAAAGATACGCAGTATTTT. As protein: CASSFSSAEKDTQYF. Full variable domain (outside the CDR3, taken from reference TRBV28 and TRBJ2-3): DVKVTQSSRYLVKRTGEKVFLECVQDMDHENMFWYRQDPGLGLRLIYFSYDVKMKEKGDIPEGYSVSREKKERFSLILESASTNQTSMYLCASSFSSAEKDTQYFGPGTRLTVL.

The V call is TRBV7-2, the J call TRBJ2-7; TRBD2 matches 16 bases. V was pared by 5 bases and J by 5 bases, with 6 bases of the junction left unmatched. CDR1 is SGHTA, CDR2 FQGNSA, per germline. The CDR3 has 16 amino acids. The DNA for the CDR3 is TGTGCCAGCAGCCAGGGACTAGCGGGAGGGCCCGACGAGCAGTACTTC. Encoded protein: CASSQGLAGGPDEQYF.

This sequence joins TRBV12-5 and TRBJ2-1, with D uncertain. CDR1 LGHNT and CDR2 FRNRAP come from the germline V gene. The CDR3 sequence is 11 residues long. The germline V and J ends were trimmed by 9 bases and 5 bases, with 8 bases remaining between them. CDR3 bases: TGTGCTAGCGCTCCCCACAATGAGCAGTTCTTC. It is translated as CASAPHNEQFF.